Presented here are 16 T cell receptor beta chains from one specimen sequenced in a study of T-cell reconstitution after alpha-beta-depleted transplantation in children. Library preparation (for TCRbeta) was performed with unique molecular identifiers. TCRdb passed the PCR reads through MiXCR, listing each CDR3 protein once. This sample has about 500,000 distinct CDR3 sequences; about 33% occur once, and the top ten carry approximately 2.3%. Sequencing was performed on PBMCs from the stem cell graft donor, taken from the stem cell graft. The receptor source for this set is a human donor who donated a stem cell graft to a child with aplastic anemia.

The chain carries TRBV20-1 and TRBJ2-5, with D perhaps TRBD1 or TRBD2 (5 bases each). Germline lookup yields CDR1 DFQATT and CDR2 SNEGSKA (reference sequence). CDR3 length: 13 amino acids. V was cut by 3 bases and J by 4 bases, with 12 bases left in between. The CDR3 nucleotides read TGCAGTGCTAGGAGGGGTTTGGGAGAGACCCAGTACTTC. The encoded protein is CSARRGLGETQYF.

V and J are TRBV12-3 or TRBV12-4 and TRBJ1-4; D is possibly TRBD1 (5 bases). V was pared by 5 bases and J by 0 bases, with 19 bases between. CDR3 size: 18 residues. The CDR3 protein is CASSPVLGTDATNEKLFF. In DNA, the CDR3 is TGTGCCAGCAGTCCAGTCTTGGGGACGGACGCAACTAATGAAAAACTGTTTTTT.

The V gene is TRBV29-1, the J gene TRBJ1-5, with D possibly being TRBD1 (5 bases). The CDR3 is 16 amino acids. Germline V lookup: CDR1 SQVTM, CDR2 ANQGSEA. V was clipped by 6 bases and J by 0 bases, with 18 bases between them. The CDR3 DNA reads TGCAGCGTGGCCGGGACCCCCGAGGGTAGCAATCAGCCCCAGCATTTT. Its protein product is CSVAGTPEGSNQPQHF. Filled out from reference TRBV29-1 and TRBJ1-5, the complete variable domain reads SAVISQKPSRDICQRGTSLTIQCQVDSQVTMMFWYRQQPGQSLTLIATANQGSEATYESGFVIDKFPISRPNLTFSTLTVSNMSPEDSSIYLCSVAGTPEGSNQPQHFGDGTRLSIL.

The V and J genes are TRBV5-1 and TRBJ2-7; D assignment may be TRBD1 or TRBD2 (5 bases each). With 5 bases removed from V and 1 base from J, the gap between germline ends came to 10 bases. This CDR3 has 13 residues. Germline values: CDR1 SGHRS, CDR2 YFSETQ. CDR3 loop: CASRRDPSYEQYV. Here the CDR3 DNA reads TGCGCCAGCAGACGGGACCCGTCCTACGAGCAGTACGTC.

The CDR3 region has the DNA TGTGCCAGCAGTTACCGAGGACAGGGGGCGAGCACCGGGGAGCTGTTTTTT. Protein: CASSYRGQGASTGELFF. The rearrangement uses TRBV6-5 and TRBJ2-2; TRBD1 matches at 11 bases. The CDR3 loop spans 17 amino acids. Germline V gene data show CDR1 as MNHEY and CDR2 as SVGAGI. J was trimmed by 4 bases and V by 2 bases; bases with no gene match: 6.

The chain recombines TRBV9 with TRBJ1-2, with TRBD1 identical over 9 bases. Germline V CDR1 and CDR2: SGDLS, YYNGEE. V was pared by 0 bases and J by 3 bases, with 3 bases of the junction left unmatched. The CDR3 has 15 amino acids. DNA for the CDR3: TGTGCCAGCAGCGTAGAGGGACAGGGCTACTATGGCTACACCTTC. This encodes CASSVEGQGYYGYTF. Full variable domain (outside the CDR3, taken from reference TRBV9 and TRBJ1-2): DSGVTQTPKHLITATGQRVTLRCSPRSGDLSVYWYQQSLDQGLQFLIQYYNGEERAKGNILERFSAQQFPDLHSELNLSSLELGDSALYFCASSVEGQGYYGYTFGSGTRLTVV.

This clonotype has a count of ten or more. The V and J genes are TRBV18 and TRBJ1-1, with 9 bases aligning to TRBD1. V gave up 4 bases and J gave up 1 base; unmatched junction bases: 1. This CDR3 has 14 residues. Germline V gives CDR1 KGHSH, CDR2 LQKENI. The CDR3 bases are TGTGCCAGCTCACAGGACAGGGGGAACACTGAAGCTTTCTTT. Translated, it gives CASSQDRGNTEAFF.

A remark on this clonotype: A junction boundary mismatches the germline segment, possibly from a read error. This chain uses TRBV15 with TRBJ2-3; D ambiguous. The CDR3 is made up of 16 amino acids. Germline assignment: CDR1 LNHNV and CDR2 YYDKDF (reference sequence). The CDR3 region is CAASRYRPDLSDTQYF. The CDR3 DNA follows: TGTGCCGCCAGCAGATATAGACCCGATTTGTCAGATACGCAGTATTTT.

This clonotype turned up a few times. The chain has TRBV7-8 and TRBJ2-7; 8 positions match TRBD1. CDR3 length: 17 amino acids. The J segment lost 1 base and the V segment lost 5 bases, leaving 13 bases of the junction unmatched. The germline gives CDR1 SGHVS, CDR2 FQNEAQ. The CDR3 sequence: CASSRNTGTGLSYEQYF. CDR3 in DNA: TGTGCCAGCAGCCGAAACACCGGGACAGGTCTATCCTACGAGCAGTACTTC.

This clonotype was counted between two and nine times. The chain recombines TRBV12-3 or TRBV12-4 with TRBJ2-1; D is unclear. This CDR3 is 12 amino acids long. Trimming pared 3 bases from V and 10 bases from J, leaving 10 bases between. CDR3 sequence: CASSFTLLEQFF. In nucleotides, the CDR3 is TGTGCCAGCAGTTTCACCCTCTTAGAGCAGTTCTTC.

J is TRBJ1-1 and V is TRBV28; D might be TRBD1 (5 bases). Germline CDR1 MDHEN, CDR2 SYDVKM. Trimming removed 3 bases from V and 10 bases from J, with 21 bases in between. This CDR3 has 15 amino acids. The DNA for the CDR3 is TGTGCCAGCAGTTTTGGGGGTATTGCTGCGATGCGAGCTTTCTTT. It translates to CASSFGGIAAMRAFF.

In regard to this clonotype: One junction end does not reproduce the germline sequence, and a read error may be involved. This chain links TRBV6-1 with TRBJ2-2; D is tentatively TRBD1 or TRBD2 (5 bases each). The CDR3 runs to 14 residues. Germline CDR1 and CDR2: MNHNS and SASEGT. This chain's CDR3 is CASNRDGNTWELFF. CDR3 DNA: TGTGCCAGCAACCGGGACGGCAACACCTGGGAGCTGTTTTTT.

The chain links TRBV7-9 to TRBJ1-3; D remains unclear. The CDR3 totals 11 residues. With 5 bases removed from V and 4 bases from J, the gap between germline ends came to 3 bases. CDR1 and CDR2 (germline): SEHNR, FQNEAQ (reference sequence). The CDR3 sequence: CASSEGNTIYF. Here the CDR3 DNA reads TGTGCCAGCAGCGAGGGAAACACCATATATTTT.

In its sample, this clonotype was seen a few times. The J gene is TRBJ2-3, the V gene TRBV20-1; D unresolved. Per germline, CDR1 DFQATT and CDR2 SNEGSKA (reference sequence). V was cut by 3 bases and J by 4 bases, with 14 bases left in between. The CDR3 loop spans 14 amino acids. The CDR3 DNA sequence: TGCAGTGCTAGGGTCGTCCAATTCCCAGATACGCAGTATTTT. Protein product: CSARVVQFPDTQYF.

The gene calls are TRBV27 and TRBJ2-3; 11 bases line up with TRBD2. The germline CDR1 and CDR2 sequences are MNHEY and SMNVEV (reference sequence). The CDR3 has 17 residues. The V and J ends lost 3 bases and 0 bases, in that order; junction bases with no gene match: 5. The CDR3 DNA reads as TGTGCCAGCAGTTTCACTACTAGCGGGGGTAGCACAGATACGCAGTATTTT. This encodes CASSFTTSGGSTDTQYF.

This clonotype was recorded a few times. This chain links TRBV6-2 or TRBV6-3 with TRBJ2-5; either TRBD1 or TRBD2 may supply D (5 bases each). This CDR3 contains 18 residues. CDR1 is MNHEY, CDR2 SVGEGT, per germline. V lost 6 bases and J lost 2, with 25 bases in between. CDR3 DNA: TGTGCCAGCAGCTACAGGCCATTAGGACTTACAAAACAAGAGACCCAGTACTTC. Translation gives CASSYRPLGLTKQETQYF.